The rows below give T cell receptor beta chains drawn from one sample of a study of blood T cell repertoires in COVID-19. The assay was immunoSEQ multiplex PCR, and TCRdb's table has in-frame clones only and misses some. The repertoire holds tens of thousands of clones, with about 63% as singletons. The source material was peripheral blood. The receptor set was obtained from a woman aged 70-85 years with acute or convalescent COVID-19. CDR3s include the opening cysteine and the closing phenylalanine or tryptophan. Each record gives: J gene, D gene, clone size, V gene, CDR3 protein, CDR3 DNA. A D gene is named only where the DNA matches it firmly. Clone size is not always given. Where it is, it says once, few, many or a class for expanded clones.

J: TRBJ1-2; D: TRBD1; size: NA; V: TRBV28; CDR3: CASSLGQGTYGYTF; DNA: TGTGCCAGCAGCCTCGGACAGGGGACCTATGGCTACACCTTC
J: TRBJ1-1; D: NA; size: NA; V: TRBV18; CDR3: CASSPTGKTEAFF; DNA: TGTGCCAGCTCACCAACAGGGAAAACTGAAGCTTTCTTT
J: TRBJ2-3; D: TRBD2; size: NA; V: TRBV7-2; CDR3: CASSLGLAVTDTQYF; DNA: TGTGCCAGCAGCCTCGGACTAGCTGTCACAGATACGCAGTATTTT
J: TRBJ2-1; D: NA; size: NA; V: TRBV3-1/TRBV3-2; CDR3: CASSQEGGLGEQFF; DNA: TGTGCCAGCAGCCAAGAAGGAGGTCTGGGTGAGCAGTTCTTC
J: TRBJ1-1; D: NA; size: NA; V: TRBV6-2/TRBV6-3; CDR3: CASSYTPGEAFF; DNA: TGTGCCAGCAGTTACACTCCGGGAGAAGCTTTCTTT
J: TRBJ2-1; D: TRBD2; size: few; V: TRBV7-2; CDR3: CASRTSAYNEQFF; DNA: TGTGCCAGCCGGACTAGCGCTTACAATGAGCAGTTCTTC
J: TRBJ1-6; D: TRBD1; size: NA; V: TRBV4-1; CDR3: CASSPDRAYNSPLHF; DNA: TGCGCCAGCAGCCCGGACAGGGCTTATAATTCACCCCTCCACTTT
J: TRBJ2-7; D: NA; size: NA; V: TRBV6-5; CDR3: CASSLTAPLRHEQYF; DNA: TGTGCCAGCAGTCTTACAGCTCCCCTCCGACACGAGCAGTACTTC
J: TRBJ2-3; D: TRBD2; size: once; V: TRBV7-2; CDR3: CASSLQAGGSDTQYF; DNA: TGTGCCAGCAGCTTACAGGCGGGGGGATCAGATACGCAGTATTTT
J: TRBJ2-3; D: NA; size: NA; V: TRBV27; CDR3: CASSELGFTQYF; DNA: TGTGCCAGCAGCGAACTAGGTTTTACGCAGTATTTT
J: TRBJ2-1; D: TRBD1; size: few; V: TRBV28; CDR3: CASSRTGDNEQFF; DNA: TGTGCCAGCAGTCGTACAGGGGACAATGAGCAGTTCTTC
J: TRBJ2-5; D: TRBD2; size: NA; V: TRBV7-7; CDR3: CASSVAGTSATQYF; DNA: TGTGCCAGCAGCGTTGCCGGGACTAGCGCGACCCAGTACTTC
J: TRBJ2-2; D: NA; size: NA; V: TRBV9; CDR3: CASSVWGGLTLNTGELFF; DNA: TGTGCCAGCAGCGTATGGGGGGGCCTGACCTTAAACACCGGGGAGCTGTTTTTT
J: TRBJ2-7; D: TRBD1; size: NA; V: TRBV27; CDR3: CASSPQGARYEQYF; DNA: TGTGCCAGCAGCCCACAGGGGGCCCGTTACGAGCAGTACTTC
J: TRBJ1-3; D: NA; size: NA; V: TRBV19; CDR3: CASSWSGGNTIYF; DNA: TGTGCCAGTAGTTGGAGTGGCGGAAACACCATATATTTT
J: TRBJ2-3; D: TRBD2; size: few; V: TRBV9; CDR3: CASSVLAGGLDTQYF; DNA: TGTGCCAGCAGCGTACTAGCGGGGGGCCTGGATACGCAGTATTTT
J: TRBJ2-7; D: TRBD2; size: NA; V: TRBV27; CDR3: CASGKGLAGGPLSEQYF; DNA: TGTGCCAGCGGAAAAGGACTAGCGGGAGGGCCGTTGAGTGAGCAGTACTTC
J: TRBJ1-5; D: NA; size: NA; V: TRBV28; CDR3: CASTQVGDTAYGQPQHF; DNA: TGTGCCAGCACCCAGGTGGGGGACACTGCGTATGGTCAGCCCCAGCATTTT
J: TRBJ2-7; D: NA; size: NA; V: TRBV2; CDR3: CASSRTVAYEQYF; DNA: TGTGCCAGCAGTCGGACAGTTGCCTACGAGCAGTACTTC
J: TRBJ2-5; D: NA; size: NA; V: TRBV19; CDR3: CASSRGQRQETQYF; DNA: TGTGCCAGTAGTAGAGGACAGAGGCAAGAGACCCAGTACTTC
J: TRBJ1-1; D: NA; size: NA; V: TRBV7-2; CDR3: CASSPNMDTEAFF; DNA: TGTGCCAGCAGCCCCAACATGGACACTGAAGCTTTCTTT
J: TRBJ2-7; D: TRBD2; size: NA; V: TRBV28; CDR3: CASSSGLAGEKYF; DNA: TGTGCCAGCAGTTCCGGACTAGCGGGAGAGAAGTACTTC
J: TRBJ2-6; D: TRBD2; size: medium-sized; V: TRBV6-2/TRBV6-3; CDR3: CASSAGAGANVLTF; DNA: TGTGCCAGCAGTGCGGGAGCCGGGGCCAACGTCCTGACTTTC
J: TRBJ1-4; D: NA; size: few; V: TRBV21-1; CDR3: CASRRELKLFF; DNA: TGTGCCAGCAGGCGGGAGTTAAAACTGTTTTTT
J: TRBJ2-7; D: NA; size: few; V: TRBV20-1; CDR3: CSASELDRARGNEQYF; DNA: TGCAGTGCTAGTGAGTTAGATAGAGCAAGGGGGAACGAGCAGTACTTC
J: TRBJ2-1; D: TRBD2; size: NA; V: TRBV6-1; CDR3: CASSGLLALGGDEQFF; DNA: TGTGCCAGCAGTGGATTACTAGCGTTGGGTGGCGATGAGCAGTTCTTC
J: TRBJ1-2; D: NA; size: NA; V: TRBV29-1; CDR3: CSVEGRGGMARYGYTF; DNA: TGCAGCGTTGAGGGCAGGGGTGGTATGGCTCGCTATGGCTACACCTTC
J: TRBJ2-2; D: NA; size: many; V: TRBV3-1/TRBV3-2; CDR3: CASSSRGELFF; DNA: TGTGCCAGCAGCTCGAGGGGGGAGCTGTTTTTT
J: TRBJ2-1; D: TRBD2; size: NA; V: TRBV7-3; CDR3: CASSLTGGGVLDEQFF; DNA: TGTGCCAGCAGCCTAACAGGCGGGGGGGTTCTCGATGAGCAGTTCTTC
J: TRBJ2-3; D: NA; size: NA; V: TRBV19; CDR3: CASSRSQGSFSTDTQYF; DNA: TGTGCCAGTAGCCGAAGTCAGGGGTCCTTCTCCACAGATACGCAGTATTTT
J: TRBJ1-5; D: TRBD1; size: NA; V: TRBV6-1; CDR3: CASSEGSRTGESQPQHF; DNA: TGTGCCAGCAGTGAAGGGTCCCGGACAGGGGAAAGTCAGCCCCAGCATTTT
J: TRBJ2-7; D: TRBD2; size: NA; V: TRBV27; CDR3: CASSFWTSGRNEQYF; DNA: TGTGCCAGCAGTTTCTGGACTAGCGGGAGGAACGAGCAGTACTTC
J: TRBJ2-5; D: TRBD2; size: NA; V: TRBV11-2; CDR3: CASSLWGGVETQYF; DNA: TGTGCCAGCAGCTTATGGGGAGGGGTAGAGACCCAGTACTTC